The 24 T cell receptor beta chains below all came from one sample that was sequenced in a study of blood T cell repertoires in COVID-19. Using immunoSEQ multiplex PCR, the repertoire was profiled, and TCRdb retains in-frame clones only, with some absent. The sample yields 150,000 or so clones, approximately 87% seen once. The sample was peripheral blood. The receptor source for this set is a man aged 80 or over with acute or convalescent COVID-19.

The chain combines TRBV5-5 with TRBJ1-5; tentative D call: TRBD1 (5 bases). The CDR3 runs to 13 residues. Trimming cost V 3 bases and J 5 bases, with 9 bases left between them. CDR1 SGHKS and CDR2 YYEKEE come from the germline V gene (reference sequence). The CDR3 nucleotides are TGTGCCAGCAGCTGGGGGGTGGATCAGCCCCAGCATTTT. The encoded protein is CASSWGVDQPQHF.

This clone was seen a few times. This chain connects TRBV5-6 to TRBJ2-1, with 8 positions matching TRBD1. With 6 bases clipped from V and 2 bases from J, the junction kept 4 bases outside the gene matches. The CDR3 has 14 amino acids. The germline CDR1 and CDR2 sequences are SGHDT and YYEEEE. CDR3 in DNA: TGTGCCAGCACCGCGACAGGGGCCTACAATGAGCAGTTCTTC. Protein sequence: CASTATGAYNEQFF.

Details on this clone: Other DNA sequences in this specimen translate into the identical CDR3. The CDR3 loop is CASSLTSGSTDTQYF. In DNA form, the CDR3 reads TGTGCCAGCAGCCTTACTAGCGGGAGCACAGATACGCAGTATTTT. The V and J genes are TRBV7-2 and TRBJ2-3; 9 bases line up with TRBD2. V gave up 5 bases and J gave up 0 bases; unmatched junction bases: 3. Per the germline V gene, CDR1 is SGHTA and CDR2 is FQGNSA. The CDR3 runs 15 residues.

This clone appeared a single time. V and J are TRBV5-1 and TRBJ1-3, with 8 bases matching TRBD1. The junction had 3 bases not matched to a gene; V was cut back by 4 bases and J by 3 bases. The CDR3 is 14 amino acids. Germline V gene lookup returns CDR1 SGHRS and CDR2 YFSETQ. The CDR3 nucleotides read TGCGCCAGCAGCCTCGGGACAGGTGGAAACACCATATATTTT. Translated: CASSLGTGGNTIYF. The variable domain in full, with the rest retrieved from reference TRBV5-1 and TRBJ1-3, is KAGVTQTPRYLIKTRGQQVTLSCSPISGHRSVSWYQQTPGQGLQFLFEYFSETQRNKGNFPGRFSGRQFSNSRSEMNVSTLELGDSALYLCASSLGTGGNTIYFGEGSWLTVV.

This clone was found a few times. The chain recombines TRBV30 with TRBJ1-2, with 8 bases fitting TRBD1. The junction had 8 bases not matched to a gene; V was cut back by 4 bases and J by 4 bases. This CDR3 spans 14 amino acids. CDR1 and CDR2 from the germline V gene are GTSNPN and SVGIG (reference sequence). The CDR3 DNA is TGTGCCTGGACGGTACAGGGGGGAGGCTATGGCTACACCTTC. Translated: CAWTVQGGGYGYTF.

The chain recombines TRBV3-1 (or the pseudogene TRBV3-2) with TRBJ2-1, with TRBD2 identical over 8 bases. V shed 4 bases, J shed 4 bases, and the junction held 9 bases outside the gene matches. The CDR3 consists of 16 residues. Germline CDR1 reads LGHDT; CDR2 reads YNNKEL (reference sequence). The DNA for the CDR3 is TGTGCCAGCAGCCCCTGGGGTAGCGGGATATACAATGAGCAGTTCTTC. It specifies CASSPWGSGIYNEQFF.

This chain uses TRBV10-3 with TRBJ2-7; 8 bases line up with TRBD1. The germline CDR1 and CDR2 sequences are ENHRY and SYGVKD. This CDR3 contains 13 residues. The trim removed 8 bases at V and 0 bases at J, leaving 3 bases unmatched. The CDR3, as DNA: TGTGCCATCCGGACAGGGAGCTCCTACGAGCAGTACTTC. Its protein product is CAIRTGSSYEQYF.

This clone was observed a handful of times. V usage is TRBV21-1 and J usage is TRBJ2-7; the D call in the table, TRBD2, was not verified against the DNA. TRBV21-1 is termed a pseudogene. CDR3 length: 12 amino acids. CDR3: CASSPSAYEQYF. CDR3 nucleotides: TGTGCCAGCAGCCCTAGCGCCTACGAGCAGTACTTC.

This chain uses TRBV5-1 with TRBJ2-1; 8 nucleotides align to TRBD2. V shed 0 bases, J shed 9 bases, and the junction held 8 bases outside the gene matches. Germline V gene lookup returns CDR1 SGHRS and CDR2 YFSETQ. CDR3 size: 15 residues. CDR3 loop: CASSLDTSGGSEQFF. CDR3 DNA: TGCGCCAGCAGCTTGGATACTAGCGGAGGGTCTGAGCAGTTCTTC. The whole variable domain, filled in from reference TRBV5-1 and TRBJ2-1, reads KAGVTQTPRYLIKTRGQQVTLSCSPISGHRSVSWYQQTPGQGLQFLFEYFSETQRNKGNFPGRFSGRQFSNSRSEMNVSTLELGDSALYLCASSLDTSGGSEQFFGPGTRLTVL.

V usage is TRBV19 and J usage is TRBJ2-5, with a tentative D call TRBD2 (6 bases). V gave up 6 bases and J gave up 5 bases, with 13 bases separating them. Germline V lookup: CDR1 LNHDA, CDR2 SQIVND (reference sequence). There are 13 residues in the CDR3. The CDR3 sequence: CASRTGGVETQYF. DNA of the CDR3: TGTGCCAGTAGGACCGGAGGGGTCGAGACCCAGTACTTC.

The rearrangement joins TRBV6-5 to TRBJ1-2; tentative D call: TRBD1 (6 bases). In germline, CDR1 is MNHEY, CDR2 SVGAGI. The CDR3 spans 14 residues. Trimming stripped 2 bases from V and 6 bases from J, with 13 bases between. The CDR3 DNA is TGTGCCAGCAGTTACCGGACAGCGGTCCATGGCTACACCTTC. Translating gives CASSYRTAVHGYTF.

This clone was recorded only once. This chain connects TRBV7-3 to TRBJ1-1; D may be TRBD1 (6 bases). CDR1 is SGHTA and CDR2 is FQGTGA in the germline V gene. This CDR3 spans 13 amino acids. Trimming removed 5 bases at V and 5 bases at J, with 12 bases between. The DNA for the CDR3 is TGTGCCAGCAGCAAACAGGGCCGGACTGAAGCTTTCTTT. Its protein product is CASSKQGRTEAFF.

The chain uses TRBV3-1 (or the pseudogene TRBV3-2) and TRBJ1-2; TRBD1 matches 7 bases. Trimming took 3 bases from V and 8 from J; bases not matched to a gene: 6. CDR1 is LGHDT and CDR2 is YNNKEL in the germline V gene (reference sequence). The CDR3 sequence is 13 residues long. CDR3 bases: TGTGCCAGCAGCCAGGTCCAGGGGGAGGGCTACACCTTC. This encodes CASSQVQGEGYTF.

The genes are TRBV4-2 and TRBJ1-2, with 9 nucleotides matching TRBD1. Germline values: CDR1 LGHNA, CDR2 YNFKEQ. The CDR3 loop spans 18 amino acids. Losses at the gene ends were 2 bases for V and 2 bases for J; bases not matched to a gene: 12. CDR3 in DNA: TGTGCCAGCAGCCAACTACCGGGACAGGGCTCGACAAACTATGGCTACACCTTC. Its translation is CASSQLPGQGSTNYGYTF.

The CDR3 DNA reads as TGTGCCAGCAGTTACTCGTGGGAGGGGCAAAACATTCAGTACTTC. Its protein product is CASSYSWEGQNIQYF. This chain uses TRBV6-2 or TRBV6-3 with TRBJ2-4, with TRBD2 matching over 7 bases. The ends lost 0 bases at V and 5 bases at J; junction bases unmatched: 4. This CDR3 has 15 residues. The germline V gene encodes CDR1 MNHEY and CDR2 SVGEGT.

This clone was detected only once. The chain employs TRBV18 and TRBJ2-1; no clear D. The CDR3 totals 15 residues. V was clipped by 2 bases and J by 2 bases, with 10 bases between them. Germline CDR1 KGHSH, CDR2 LQKENI. The CDR3 nucleotides are TGTGCCAGCTCACCAAGAGTTATCCCCTACAATGAGCAGTTCTTC. Its translation: CASSPRVIPYNEQFF.

The chain joins TRBV7-3 to TRBJ2-2; 13 bases align to TRBD2. The CDR3 runs 16 residues. The V and J ends lost 4 bases and 6 bases, in that order; junction bases with no gene match: 5. Germline V gene data show CDR1 as SGHTA and CDR2 as FQGTGA. The CDR3 DNA sequence: TGTGCCAGCAGCTCAGGACTAGCGGGAGCCCCCGGGGAGCTGTTTTTT. This sequence encodes CASSSGLAGAPGELFF.

This clone came up a few times. The V gene is TRBV6-6, the J gene TRBJ2-3, with 7 bases matching TRBD2. The CDR3 has 16 residues. The junction had 5 bases not matched to a gene; V was cut back by 0 bases and J by 2 bases. Germline V lookup: CDR1 MNHNY, CDR2 SVGAGI (reference sequence). The chain's CDR3 is CASSYSALAVTDTQYF. The CDR3 DNA is TGTGCCAGCAGTTACTCGGCCCTAGCGGTCACAGATACGCAGTATTTT.

The rearrangement links TRBV6-5 to TRBJ2-3; 8 bases align to TRBD2. The CDR3 has 16 amino acids. The germline CDR1 and CDR2 sequences are MNHEY and SVGAGI. The V segment lost 2 bases and the J segment 2 bases; nucleotides outside the gene matches: 6. CDR3 nucleotides: TGTGCCAGCAGTTACGGTGCGGGGGGCCTCACAGATACGCAGTATTTT. Its protein is CASSYGAGGLTDTQYF.

The chain is built from TRBV6-5 and TRBJ1-1; D is unresolved. CDR3 length: 16 residues. The ends were cut back, 0 bases at V and 2 bases at J, with 13 bases in the middle. The germline V gene encodes CDR1 MNHEY and CDR2 SVGAGI. CDR3 nucleotide sequence: TGTGCCAGCAGTTACTCGAGAGGCGGGAGAAACACTGAAGCTTTCTTT. Residues: CASSYSRGGRNTEAFF.

The chain joins TRBV19 to TRBJ1-3; D gene unclear. V lost 6 bases to trimming and J lost 0 bases, with 9 bases between them. The CDR3 sequence is 14 residues long. Germline lookup yields CDR1 LNHDA and CDR2 SQIVND (reference sequence). CDR3 protein: CASSPVNSGNTIYF. The CDR3 bases are TGTGCCAGTAGCCCGGTTAACTCTGGAAACACCATATATTTT.

The chain recombines TRBV6-5 with TRBJ2-2; TRBD1 matches 10 bases. The junction had 6 bases not matched to a gene; V was cut back by 5 bases and J by 6 bases. Per germline, CDR1 MNHEY and CDR2 SVGAGI. The CDR3 is 15 residues long. The CDR3 protein is CASSRLTGGPGELFF. CDR3 sequence (DNA): TGTGCCAGCAGTCGGTTGACAGGGGGCCCCGGGGAGCTGTTTTTT.

The rearrangement uses TRBV6-1 and TRBJ1-1, with TRBD1 as a possible D gene (6 bases). The germline CDR1 and CDR2 sequences are MNHNS and SASEGT. With 2 bases removed from V and 5 bases from J, the gap between germline ends came to 12 bases. The CDR3 covers 14 residues. The CDR3: CASSEPGARTEAFF. The DNA of the CDR3 is TGTGCCAGCAGTGAACCAGGGGCCAGGACTGAAGCTTTCTTT.

The chain is built from TRBV5-1 and TRBJ2-2; 7 nucleotides match TRBD2. There are 16 residues in the CDR3. The V gene end was trimmed by 0 bases and the J gene end by 4 bases; junction bases not matched to a gene: 6. CDR1 and CDR2 (germline): SGHRS, YFSETQ. This CDR3 is CASSLVAGVVTGELFF. The CDR3, as DNA: TGCGCCAGCAGCTTGGTGGCGGGAGTGGTCACCGGGGAGCTGTTTTTT.